This record covers a single T cell receptor beta chain. This sample was taken from a study of CD8 T cells in Susac syndrome. The RNA input was 0.5 to 1 ug, and it was reverse transcribed with random hexamers. An immunoSEQ multiplex PCR generated amplified TCR beta CDR3 products spanning 54 Vbeta and 13 Jbeta. Each CDR3 protein gets one entry after TCRdb re-called the immunoSEQ multiplex PCR reads with MiXCR. In the table there are some 47,000 distinct CDR3 sequences, around 92% of which are singletons. V was shortened by 0 bases and J by 10 bases, with 24 bases between the two germline ends. The germline V gene encodes CDR1 ENHRY and CDR2 SYGVKD. The CDR3 is 17 amino acids.

The rearrangement uses TRBV10-3 and TRBJ1-1; D may be TRBD1 (5 bases). Source material: CD8+ T cells from PBMCs. This receptor was obtained from a human donor in good health. The CDR3, as DNA: TGTGCCATCAGTGAGTCGGGGGATTGGGGCCAGAACTTAGGAGCTTTCTTT. Its protein product is CAISESGDWGQNLGAFF.